This T cell receptor (beta chain) appears in the sequencing data of a study of T cells in Graves' hyperthyroidism and ophthalmopathy. The investigators amplified TCR beta CDR3 regions from RNA transcripts. The TCR CDR3 first-round RT-PCR relied on the HTBI primer set. TCRdb recomputed calls from the multiplex PCR reads with MiXCR, one row per CDR3 protein. The sample lists 400,000 to 600,000 distinct CDR3 sequences; about 15% were seen once. The V gene's germline CDR1 is MNHNS and CDR2 SASEGT. Trimming cost V 7 bases and J 5 bases, with 20 bases left between them. The CDR3 runs to 15 residues. This clonotype was obtained from a woman under 40 with Graves' ophthalmopathy. Sequencing input: blood. J is TRBJ2-5 and V is TRBV6-1; perhaps TRBD2 as D (6 bases). The CDR3 DNA reads TGTGCCAGCACCCCCCCGGGACTCTCTAGGGAGACCCAGTACTTC. Encoded protein: CASTPPGLSRETQYF.